This passage covers 18 T cell receptor beta chains from one sample sequenced in a study of blood T cell repertoires in COVID-19. This table comes from immunoSEQ multiplex PCR, and its TCRdb copy is limited to in-frame clones, with some not included. Of 250,000 to 300,000 clones listed, more than 85% are singletons. Material: peripheral blood. These receptors were obtained from a man in his late teens or twenties with active or convalescent COVID-19.

As to this clone: Germline is not matched at one junction end, which may reflect a read error. Within the sample, other DNA sequences also encode this same CDR3. The chain combines TRBV10-3 with TRBJ1-1; D possibly corresponds to TRBD1 (5 bases). This CDR3 region has 14 residues. In germline, CDR1 is ENHRY, CDR2 SYGVKD. As DNA, the CDR3 is TGTGCCATCTCCACGGGGGTTTTGAACACTGAAGCCTTCTTT. Protein product: CAISTGVLNTEAFF.

This clone has just one count. The J gene is TRBJ2-1, the V gene TRBV30; D call uncertain. Germline assignment: CDR1 GTSNPN and CDR2 SVGIG (reference sequence). This CDR3 comprises 14 residues. With 2 bases removed from V and 6 bases from J, the gap between germline ends came to 14 bases. The CDR3 DNA follows: TGTGCCTGGAGTTCGGGTCATTACGCCAATGAGCAGTTCTTC. Protein sequence: CAWSSGHYANEQFF.

The J gene is TRBJ2-3, the V gene TRBV6-4; 8 bases line up with TRBD2. CDR1 is MRHNA, CDR2 SNTAGT, per germline. The CDR3 consists of 15 residues. V was pared by 5 bases and J by 4 bases, with 8 bases of the junction left unmatched. The CDR3 loop is CASSPERGPSDTQYF. In DNA form, the CDR3 reads TGTGCCAGCAGTCCCGAGCGGGGGCCCTCAGATACGCAGTATTTT.

This clone appeared once. The chain links TRBV27 to TRBJ2-6, with TRBD2 matching 7 bases. J was trimmed by 3 bases and V by 7 bases; bases with no gene match: 12. Germline V gene data show CDR1 as MNHEY and CDR2 as SMNVEV (reference sequence). This CDR3 contains 17 residues. The CDR3 nucleotides read TGTGCCAGCACCCTCTGGGGGGGTAGGTATGGGGCCAACGTCCTGACTTTC. Translation: CASTLWGGRYGANVLTF.

The chain is built from TRBV19 and TRBJ2-7, with 11 bases identical to TRBD2. The CDR3 has 14 residues. V lost 5 bases to trimming and J lost 2 bases; unmatched junction nucleotides: 2. CDR1 and CDR2 from the germline V gene are LNHDA and SQIVND (reference sequence). The CDR3 is CASSLAGGPYEQYF. In DNA, the CDR3 is TGTGCCAGTAGTTTAGCGGGAGGGCCCTACGAGCAGTACTTC.

The rearrangement links TRBV19 to TRBJ1-5; D uncertain. Trimming shortened V by 0 bases and J by 2 bases, and 8 bases separated the two germline ends. Germline CDR1 and CDR2: LNHDA and SQIVND (reference sequence). The CDR3 consists of 15 residues. The CDR3 region has the DNA TGTGCCAGTAGTATAGAGTTGGCAGGCAATCAGCCCCAGCATTTT. Protein: CASSIELAGNQPQHF. Combining the CDR3 with reference TRBV19 and TRBJ1-5 gives the whole variable domain DGGITQSPKYLFRKEGQNVTLSCEQNLNHDAMYWYRQDPGQGLRLIYYSQIVNDFQKGDIAEGYSVSREKKESFPLTVTSAQKNPTAFYLCASSIELAGNQPQHFGDGTRLSIL.

This chain uses TRBV4-3 with TRBJ2-1, with 10 nucleotides matching TRBD2. The V segment lost 0 bases and the J segment 6 bases; nucleotides outside the gene matches: 2. This CDR3 contains 15 residues. Germline V gene data show CDR1 as LGHNA and CDR2 as YSLEER. In DNA, the CDR3 is TGCGCCAGCAGCCAAGATAGGACTAGCGGCAATGAGCAGTTCTTC. It yields the protein CASSQDRTSGNEQFF.

This sequence joins TRBV6-5 and TRBJ1-4; tentative D call: TRBD1 (6 bases). The V and J ends lost 4 bases and 8 bases respectively, with 14 bases between them. This CDR3 region has 14 residues. Germline V gene sequence: CDR1 MNHEY, CDR2 SVGAGI. CDR3 region: CASSSLSGAEKLFF. CDR3 in DNA: TGTGCCAGCAGTTCTCTATCAGGGGCGGAAAAACTGTTTTTT.

The V call is TRBV19, the J call TRBJ1-1; D is perhaps TRBD1 (6 bases). CDR3 length equals 17 residues. Germline V lookup: CDR1 LNHDA, CDR2 SQIVND (reference sequence). V was cut by 0 bases and J by 4 bases, with 18 bases left in between. The CDR3 region has the DNA TGTGCCAGTAGTATAGACACAGGGATATTTTCGTCCACTGAAGCTTTCTTT. Translation: CASSIDTGIFSSTEAFF.

The rearrangement uses TRBV24-1 and TRBJ2-1; 7 positions match TRBD2. With 10 bases clipped from V and 9 bases from J, the junction kept 14 bases outside the gene matches. The CDR3 has 14 amino acids. Per germline, CDR1 KGHDR and CDR2 SFDVKD. CDR3 sequence: CATISGAGDSEQFF. The CDR3, as DNA: TGTGCCACTATCAGCGGGGCTGGGGATAGTGAGCAGTTCTTC.

The genes are TRBV6-6 and TRBJ2-3, with unresolved D. Trimming shortened V by 5 bases and J by 4 bases, and 10 bases separated the two germline ends. In germline, CDR1 is MNHNY, CDR2 SVGAGI (reference sequence). The length of the CDR3 is 13 residues. The CDR3, as DNA: TGTGCCAGCAGTCCGACTCTAGCAGATACGCAGTATTTT. Translation: CASSPTLADTQYF.

The V gene is TRBV7-2, the J gene TRBJ2-1; 8 positions match TRBD1. CDR1 and CDR2 from the germline V gene are SGHTA and FQGNSA. The CDR3 contains 15 residues. V shed 5 bases, J shed 4 bases, and the junction held 7 bases outside the gene matches. The CDR3 nucleotides are TGTGCCAGCAGCCTCGGACAGGGCTCTTACAATGAGCAGTTCTTC. Residues: CASSLGQGSYNEQFF. Combining the CDR3 with reference TRBV7-2 and TRBJ2-1 gives the whole variable domain GAGVSQSPSNKVTEKGKDVELRCDPISGHTALYWYRQSLGQGLEFLIYFQGNSAPDKSGLPSDRFSAERTGGSVSTLTIQRTQQEDSAVYLCASSLGQGSYNEQFFGPGTRLTVL.

The chain employs TRBV5-1 and TRBJ1-2; the D gene is possibly TRBD1 (5 bases). Per the germline V gene, CDR1 is SGHRS and CDR2 is YFSETQ. V was trimmed by 0 bases and J by 7 bases, leaving 10 bases between them. There are 13 residues in the CDR3. This CDR3 is CASSLVGVGGYTF. The CDR3 nucleotides read TGCGCCAGCAGCTTGGTAGGGGTAGGTGGCTACACCTTC.

The chain is built from TRBV25-1 and TRBJ2-7; a possible D gene is TRBD2 (6 bases). The germline V gene encodes CDR1 MGHDK and CDR2 SYGVNS. The V end lost 5 bases, the J end lost 3 bases, and 17 bases lay between the germline ends. CDR3 length: 15 residues. CDR3 loop: CASSLSSGRRYEQYF. The CDR3 coding sequence is TGTGCCAGCAGTCTTAGCAGCGGGCGTCGCTACGAGCAGTACTTC.

The chain joins TRBV3-1 (or the pseudogene TRBV3-2) to TRBJ2-4; 8 nucleotides align to TRBD2. Unmatched junction bases numbered 7, after V lost 6 bases and J lost 6 bases. Germline V CDR1 and CDR2: LGHDT, YNNKEL (reference sequence). This CDR3 has 14 residues. The CDR3 region is CASSLSGEPNIQYF. CDR3 bases: TGTGCCAGCAGTCTTAGCGGGGAACCAAACATTCAGTACTTC.

This clone was found once. J is TRBJ1-2 and V is TRBV7-8; 7 positions agree with TRBD1. The CDR3 length is 13 residues. The germline CDR1 and CDR2 sequences are SGHVS and FQNEAQ. V shed 5 bases and J 6 bases; nucleotides not matched to a gene: 6. CDR3 in DNA: TGTGCCAGCAGCCCCTCGACAGGGAATGGCTACACCTTC. Amino acid sequence: CASSPSTGNGYTF.

V is TRBV2 and J is TRBJ1-2; the D gene is possibly TRBD1 (6 bases). CDR3 length equals 13 residues. V dropped 8 bases and J dropped 12 bases, with 22 bases sitting between them. Germline lookup yields CDR1 SNHLY and CDR2 FYNNEI. The CDR3 here is CASGGVDRSANTF. Here the CDR3 DNA reads TGTGCCAGCGGAGGAGTTGACAGGTCGGCCAACACCTTC.

The chain uses TRBV25-1 and TRBJ2-3, with D perhaps TRBD2 (6 bases). CDR1 is MGHDK and CDR2 is SYGVNS in the germline V gene. V was pared by 4 bases and J by 2 bases, with 10 bases between. CDR3 length: 14 amino acids. In DNA form, the CDR3 reads TGTGCCAGCAGTGCCGGGGGAGTCACAGATACGCAGTATTTT. It translates to CASSAGGVTDTQYF.